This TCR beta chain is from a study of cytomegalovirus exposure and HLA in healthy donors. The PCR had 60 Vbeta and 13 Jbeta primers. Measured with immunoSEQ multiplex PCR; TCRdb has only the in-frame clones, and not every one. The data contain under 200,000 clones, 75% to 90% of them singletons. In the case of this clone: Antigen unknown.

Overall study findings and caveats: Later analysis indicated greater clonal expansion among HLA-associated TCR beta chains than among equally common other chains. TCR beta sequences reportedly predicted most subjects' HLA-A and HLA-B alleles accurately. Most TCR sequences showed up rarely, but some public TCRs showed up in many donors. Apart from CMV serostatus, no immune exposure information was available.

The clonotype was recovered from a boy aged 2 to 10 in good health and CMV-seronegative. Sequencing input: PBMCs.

The CDR3 protein is CASSKQGDGNQPQHF. The CDR3 nucleotides are TGCGCCAGCAGCAAACAGGGTGATGGGAATCAGCCCCAGCATTTT. V gene TRBV5-1 combines with J gene TRBJ1-5, with D maybe TRBD1 (6 bases). This CDR3 region has 15 residues. V was pared by 4 bases and J by 4 bases, with 15 bases between. Germline CDR1 is SGHRS and CDR2 is YFSETQ.